A single sample is the source of the 31 T cell receptor beta chains below, sequenced in a study of blood T cell repertoires in COVID-19. Sequencing used immunoSEQ multiplex PCR; TCRdb keeps in-frame clones, though not all of them. This sample has roughly 250,000 clones, with around 88% found just once. The sample taken for sequencing was PBMCs or T cells enriched from blood (not recorded which). The origin of the receptors is a woman between 40 and 55 years old with acute COVID-19.

The CDR3 DNA reads as TGTGCCAGCAGCTTAACCCGGGACAGAAGCTCCTACAATGAGCAGTTCTTC. The encoded protein is CASSLTRDRSSYNEQFF. The chain uses TRBV11-3 and TRBJ2-1, with TRBD1 matching over 7 bases. The J segment lost 0 bases and the V segment lost 2 bases, leaving 7 bases of the junction unmatched. The CDR3 contains 17 residues. The V gene's germline CDR1 is SGHNT and CDR2 YENEEA.

The chain carries TRBV5-1 and TRBJ1-1; a possible D gene is TRBD1 (6 bases). This CDR3 has 15 amino acids. The V gene lost 0 bases and the J gene lost 9 bases, with 18 bases spanning the gap. Per germline, CDR1 SGHRS and CDR2 YFSETQ. The CDR3 here is CASSLVGGGGEKAFF. The CDR3 DNA is TGCGCCAGCAGCTTGGTCGGGGGAGGGGGAGAAAAAGCTTTCTTT.

The chain employs TRBV12-3 or TRBV12-4 and TRBJ1-1, with D maybe TRBD1 (6 bases). CDR3 size: 13 residues. Trimming took off 8 bases at V and 0 bases at J, with 10 bases between the two ends. The CDR3 loop reads CASARQVNTEAFF. DNA for the CDR3: TGTGCCAGCGCCCGACAGGTGAACACTGAAGCTTTCTTT.

The table lists this clone with a count of one. The CDR3 sequence: CASSLVWRESNEQFF. CDR3 DNA sequence: TGTGCCAGCAGCTTAGTTTGGCGGGAGTCCAATGAGCAGTTCTTC. The chain couples TRBV11-2 to TRBJ2-1; 7 bases are shared with TRBD2. CDR1 SGHAT and CDR2 FQNNGV come from the germline V gene. CDR3 size: 15 residues. V lost 1 base to trimming and J lost 6 bases; unmatched junction nucleotides: 6.

The chain employs TRBV27 and TRBJ2-7; 8 bases are shared with TRBD2. Per the germline V gene, CDR1 is MNHEY and CDR2 is SMNVEV (reference sequence). Losses at the gene ends were 6 bases for V and 4 bases for J; bases not matched to a gene: 8. The CDR3 is 14 amino acids. In nucleotides, the CDR3 is TGTGCCAGCAGCGGGACTAGTAGTTTTTACGAGCAGTACTTC. Translated: CASSGTSSFYEQYF.

The chain joins TRBV5-4 to TRBJ2-3; TRBD1 aligns across 9 bases. This CDR3 has 17 residues. Germline values: CDR1 SGHNT, CDR2 YYREEE (reference sequence). V shed 5 bases and J 2 bases; nucleotides not matched to a gene: 12. CDR3 DNA: TGTGCCAGCAGGCCGGACAGGGGATCCCCCTACACAGATACGCAGTATTTT. Its protein is CASRPDRGSPYTDTQYF.

V usage is TRBV10-1 and J usage is TRBJ1-1; the match to TRBD1 covers 9 bases. The germline V gene has CDR1 WNHNN and CDR2 SYGVQD (reference sequence). The CDR3 totals 15 residues. J lost 4 bases, V lost 6 bases, and 9 bases had no gene match. CDR3 amino acids: CASSAGQGVFTEAFF. The CDR3 region has the DNA TGCGCCAGCAGCGCGGGACAGGGAGTCTTCACTGAAGCTTTCTTT.

The J gene is TRBJ2-2, the V gene TRBV9; a possible D gene is TRBD2 (6 bases). V was shortened by 0 bases and J by 7 bases, with 13 bases between the two germline ends. The CDR3 is made up of 15 amino acids. Germline V gene lookup returns CDR1 SGDLS and CDR2 YYNGEE. This chain's CDR3 is CASSVVGGSVGELFF. The CDR3 nucleotides read TGTGCCAGCAGCGTAGTGGGGGGATCGGTCGGGGAGCTGTTTTTT.

The chain employs TRBV7-9 and TRBJ1-5, with D possibly TRBD1 on 5 matching bases. Germline V lookup: CDR1 SEHNR, CDR2 FQNEAQ (reference sequence). The CDR3 length is 16 residues. With 5 bases removed from V and 5 bases from J, the gap between germline ends came to 19 bases. CDR3 sequence: CASSRGSGWGDQPQHF. The CDR3, as DNA: TGTGCCAGCAGCCGTGGGTCGGGTTGGGGCGATCAGCCCCAGCATTTT.

The chain joins TRBV7-9 to TRBJ2-7; D is ambiguous. Trimming cost V 5 bases and J 6 bases, with 11 bases left between them. CDR3 length equals 12 residues. Per germline, CDR1 SEHNR and CDR2 FQNEAQ (reference sequence). The CDR3 reads CASSQMWAEQYV. CDR3 sequence (DNA): TGTGCCAGCAGCCAAATGTGGGCCGAGCAGTACGTC.

V usage is TRBV7-2 and J usage is TRBJ1-5; TRBD1 is a possible D gene (5 bases). This CDR3 has 18 residues. Per germline, CDR1 SGHTA and CDR2 FQGNSA. V gave up 1 base and J gave up 0 bases, with 16 bases separating them. The CDR3 bases are TGTGCCAGCAGCTTAGGGGCAGGGAGGGCCTATAGCAATCAGCCCCAGCATTTT. Translated: CASSLGAGRAYSNQPQHF.

V gene TRBV4-3 combines with J gene TRBJ2-3, with TRBD2 identical over 10 bases. CDR1 and CDR2 (germline): LGHNA, YSLEER. The ends lost 0 bases at V and 6 bases at J; junction bases unmatched: 3. The CDR3 runs 15 residues. CDR3 protein: CASSQESSGRDTQYF. DNA for the CDR3: TGCGCCAGCAGCCAAGAGAGTAGCGGGAGGGATACGCAGTATTTT.

The chain joins TRBV2 to TRBJ2-7; tentative D call: TRBD1 (6 bases). The CDR3 is 15 amino acids. Germline V lookup: CDR1 SNHLY, CDR2 FYNNEI. V lost 6 bases and J 2 bases, leaving 17 bases between the germline ends. CDR3 loop: CASRPFRDIAYEQYF. The CDR3 nucleotides read TGTGCCAGCAGACCTTTTCGGGACATTGCCTACGAGCAGTACTTC.

This chain uses TRBV12-3 or TRBV12-4 with TRBJ2-1; possible D gene TRBD2, 6 bases. V gave up 2 bases and J gave up 13 bases, with 12 bases separating them. The CDR3 runs to 12 residues. CDR3 sequence reads: CASSLWGEDQFF. CDR3 sequence (DNA): TGTGCCAGCAGTTTATGGGGGGAAGATCAGTTCTTC.

V usage is TRBV19 and J usage is TRBJ2-1, with 10 bases matching TRBD2. CDR3 length: 18 residues. The ends lost 0 bases at V and 6 bases at J; junction bases unmatched: 11. Germline-derived CDR1 and CDR2 are LNHDA and SQIVND (reference sequence). The CDR3 here is CASSIEIAGGGRFNEQFF. CDR3 nucleotides: TGTGCCAGTAGTATAGAAATAGCGGGAGGCGGCCGATTCAATGAGCAGTTCTTC.

As DNA, the CDR3 is TGCGCCAGCAGCCCAATGTACACCGGGGAGCTGTTTTTT. This sequence encodes CASSPMYTGELFF. This chain uses TRBV4-1 with TRBJ2-2; D is undetermined. The CDR3 has 13 amino acids. With 4 bases removed from V and 3 bases from J, the gap between germline ends came to 6 bases. Germline loops: CDR1 MGHRA, CDR2 YSYEKL.

The chain carries TRBV20-1 and TRBJ1-1, with D uncertain. Trimming took off 3 bases at V and 1 base at J, with 15 bases between the two ends. This CDR3 has 15 amino acids. The germline CDR1 and CDR2 sequences are DFQATT and SNEGSKA (reference sequence). The CDR3 reads CSASDPTGKNTEAFF. CDR3 nucleotide sequence: TGCAGTGCTAGTGACCCGACTGGCAAGAACACTGAAGCTTTCTTT.

The chain carries TRBV24-1 and TRBJ2-3; TRBD2 agrees at 8 bases. Germline V lookup: CDR1 KGHDR, CDR2 SFDVKD. This CDR3 has 15 residues. The junction had 8 bases not matched to a gene; V was cut back by 5 bases and J by 5 bases. The CDR3 sequence: CATSVSSGSGDTQYF. For the CDR3, the DNA is TGTGCCACCAGTGTCTCTAGCGGGTCAGGAGATACGCAGTATTTT.

The chain employs TRBV7-8 and TRBJ2-7, with no clear D. Germline V gives CDR1 SGHVS, CDR2 FQNEAQ. The CDR3 sequence is 15 residues long. V was trimmed by 1 base and J by 5 bases, leaving 15 bases between them. The CDR3 nucleotides are TGTGCCAGCAGCTTAGTTAGACACCTCCAAAACGAGCAGTACTTC. Translation: CASSLVRHLQNEQYF.

V and J are TRBV7-9 and TRBJ2-5; D might be TRBD2 (7 bases). Germline V gene lookup returns CDR1 SEHNR and CDR2 FQNEAQ (reference sequence). The CDR3 sequence is 14 residues long. Trimming cost V 3 bases and J 7 bases, with 15 bases left between them. The CDR3 bases are TGTGCCAGCAGCTTCACAGGGAGGGATGGGACCCAGTACTTC. It codes for CASSFTGRDGTQYF.

The CDR3 DNA is TGCGCCAGCAGTCAAAACAGGGGGAATTCACCCCTCCACTTT. Protein product: CASSQNRGNSPLHF. This chain connects TRBV23-1 to TRBJ1-6, with 8 bases lining up with TRBD1. TRBV23-1 is treated as an ORF (open reading frame) with a function not yet certain. V lost 2 bases, J lost 7 bases, and 1 base stayed unmatched. The CDR3 consists of 14 residues.

The chain has TRBV28 and TRBJ1-1; D is undetermined. Germline values: CDR1 MDHEN, CDR2 SYDVKM. V lost 5 bases to trimming and J lost 3 bases, with 16 bases between them. The CDR3 consists of 15 residues. The CDR3 coding sequence is TGTGCCAGCAGTCCATGGGGTCTCGGGGACACTGAAGCTTTCTTT. Its protein is CASSPWGLGDTEAFF. The whole variable domain, remainder taken from reference TRBV28 and TRBJ1-1, is DVKVTQSSRYLVKRTGEKVFLECVQDMDHENMFWYRQDPGLGLRLIYFSYDVKMKEKGDIPEGYSVSREKKERFSLILESASTNQTSMYLCASSPWGLGDTEAFFGQGTRLTVV.

The CDR3 spells CASSQEGQGFNQPQHF. The CDR3 nucleotides read TGTGCCAGCAGCCAAGAGGGGCAGGGTTTCAATCAGCCCCAGCATTTT. The chain couples TRBV4-2 to TRBJ1-5; possible D gene TRBD1, 5 bases. The V end was cut by 0 bases, the J end by 3 bases, with 12 bases between. The CDR3 contains 16 residues. The germline CDR1 and CDR2 sequences are LGHNA and YNFKEQ.

The CDR3 coding sequence is TGTGCCAGCAGCCTGGGACTAGCGGGGACAACAGATACGCAGTATTTT. It specifies CASSLGLAGTTDTQYF. The chain has TRBV7-9 and TRBJ2-3; 13 bases line up with TRBD2. Germline CDR1 reads SEHNR; CDR2 reads FQNEAQ (reference sequence). V was pared by 5 bases and J by 3 bases, with 5 bases of the junction left unmatched. This CDR3 is built from 16 residues.

V is TRBV11-3 and J is TRBJ1-1; no firm D call. Trimming pared 5 bases from V and 5 bases from J, leaving 18 bases between. In germline, CDR1 is SGHNT, CDR2 YENEEA. The CDR3 covers 15 residues. The CDR3 bases are TGTGCCAGCAGCCCGGGGATGCGGGCGAGGACTGAAGCTTTCTTT. The encoded protein is CASSPGMRARTEAFF. Full variable domain (rest looked up from reference TRBV11-3 and TRBJ1-1): EAGVVQSPRYKIIEKKQPVAFWCNPISGHNTLYWYLQNLGQGPELLIRYENEEAVDDSQLPKDRFSAERLKGVDSTLKIQPAELGDSAVYLCASSPGMRARTEAFFGQGTRLTVV.

This chain joins TRBV15 and TRBJ1-5; TRBD1 is a possible D gene (5 bases). The CDR3 has 16 amino acids. Germline V CDR1 and CDR2: LNHNV, YYDKDF (reference sequence). Trimming shortened V by 0 bases and J by 7 bases, and 16 bases separated the two germline ends. This chain's CDR3 is CATSRDGAGYGQPQHF. The CDR3 coding sequence is TGTGCCACCAGCAGAGATGGGGCAGGTTACGGACAGCCCCAGCATTTT.

This clone was counted a few times. The genes are TRBV10-3 and TRBJ2-7, with 10 bases matching TRBD2. With V trimmed by 3 bases and J by 4 bases, 3 bases remained unmatched. The germline V gene has CDR1 ENHRY and CDR2 SYGVKD. The CDR3 has 14 residues. CDR3 DNA: TGTGCCATCAGTGAAGCGGGAGGGCGGTACGAGCAGTACTTC. Translation gives CAISEAGGRYEQYF.

The chain recombines TRBV18 with TRBJ1-4; D is ambiguous. Germline values: CDR1 KGHSH, CDR2 LQKENI. V lost 3 bases and J 8 bases, leaving 13 bases between the germline ends. This CDR3 spans 14 amino acids. The CDR3 DNA reads TGTGCCAGCTCACCTGGGTCGGGTCGGGAAAAACTGTTTTTT. Its protein product is CASSPGSGREKLFF.

The chain carries TRBV29-1 and TRBJ1-1, with 9 bases fitting TRBD1. The CDR3 has 13 residues. The J segment lost 4 bases and the V segment lost 5 bases, leaving 5 bases of the junction unmatched. Germline-derived CDR1 and CDR2 are SQVTM and ANQGSEA. The CDR3 bases are TGCAGCGTTACCGGACAGGGGATCACTGAAGCTTTCTTT. This gives the protein CSVTGQGITEAFF.

The genes are TRBV30 and TRBJ1-3; D is unclear. In germline, CDR1 is GTSNPN, CDR2 SVGIG (reference sequence). The CDR3 covers 11 residues. Trimming left V 2 bases short and J 8 bases short, with 7 bases between. The CDR3 bases are TGTGCCTGGAGTCGGACTGACACCATATATTTT. Translation: CAWSRTDTIYF. The full variable domain, its missing parts supplied by reference TRBV30 and TRBJ1-3, is SQTIHQWPATLVQPVGSPLSLECTVEGTSNPNLYWYRQAAGRGLQLLFYSVGIGQISSEVPQNLSASRPQDRQFILSSKKLLLSDSGFYLCAWSRTDTIYFGEGSWLTVV.

The chain joins TRBV2 to TRBJ1-3; D possibly corresponds to TRBD1 (5 bases). This CDR3 contains 14 residues. Germline-derived CDR1 and CDR2 are SNHLY and FYNNEI. V was trimmed by 3 bases and J by 4 bases, leaving 10 bases between them. This CDR3 reads CASSDQGVGNTIYF. The CDR3 DNA reads TGTGCCAGCAGTGATCAGGGCGTCGGAAACACCATATATTTT.